The clone carrying this T cell receptor beta chain came up a few times. Trimming stripped 8 bases from V and 12 bases from J, with 20 bases between. CDR3 size: 13 residues. Germline values: CDR1 SGHTA, CDR2 FQGNSA. TCRdb called the 5' RACE reads again in MiXCR, with one record for every CDR3 protein. This table has more than 300,000 distinct CDR3 sequences, roughly an eighth appearing once. This sample is part of a study of T-cell memory formation after mild COVID-19. The V gene is TRBV7-2, the J gene TRBJ2-1; D is tentatively TRBD1 or TRBD2 (6 bases each). The receptor was derived from a young man who had mild COVID-19 (a few samples of this study predate the infection). Cell type and time point are not known. The specimen sequenced was PBMCs or a T cell subset sorted from them (not recorded which). CDR3 nucleotides: TGTGCCAGCGCAGACAGGTTCAACGGGAGGCAGTTCTTC. Amino acid sequence: CASADRFNGRQFF.